One and the same sample provided the 19 T cell receptor beta chains below, sequenced in a study of cytomegalovirus exposure and HLA in healthy donors. Researchers ran the PCR with 60 Vbeta and 13 Jbeta primers. Sequenced by immunoSEQ multiplex PCR; TCRdb stores in-frame clones only, minus some. The repertoire holds 90,000 to 100,000 clones, with 60% to 80% as singletons. The sequenced material came from PBMCs. All receptors derive from a woman aged 55-70 years in good health and CMV-seropositive.

The chain couples TRBV28 to TRBJ2-1; TRBD1 matches at 12 bases. In germline, CDR1 is MDHEN, CDR2 SYDVKM. The J segment lost 8 bases and the V segment lost 3 bases, leaving 2 bases of the junction unmatched. CDR3 length: 14 amino acids. The CDR3 DNA reads as TGTGCCAGCAGTTTGGGACAGGGGGCGCATGAGCAGTTCTTC. It is translated as CASSLGQGAHEQFF.

This rearrangement joins TRBV7-9 to TRBJ2-7, with a possible D match to TRBD2 (5 bases). The CDR3 runs 19 residues. The ends were cut back, 1 base at V and 0 bases at J, with 22 bases in the middle. CDR1 and CDR2 from the germline V gene are SEHNR and FQNEAQ (reference sequence). CDR3 region: CASSLGLQRLRLDSYEQYF. CDR3 DNA: TGTGCCAGCAGCTTAGGTCTTCAGCGGTTAAGACTGGACTCCTACGAGCAGTACTTC.

The chain is built from TRBV5-1 and TRBJ2-5; 9 nucleotides match TRBD1. This CDR3 is built from 15 residues. J gave up 5 bases and V 4 bases, and 9 bases lay outside the gene matches. Germline V gene lookup returns CDR1 SGHRS and CDR2 YFSETQ. CDR3 DNA: TGCGCCAGCAGCCCGGGGACAGGGAGAGGGGAGACCCAGTACTTC. Translation gives CASSPGTGRGETQYF. Full variable domain (remainder filled in from reference TRBV5-1 and TRBJ2-5): KAGVTQTPRYLIKTRGQQVTLSCSPISGHRSVSWYQQTPGQGLQFLFEYFSETQRNKGNFPGRFSGRQFSNSRSEMNVSTLELGDSALYLCASSPGTGRGETQYFGPGTRLLVL.

This clone has only a few counts. This rearrangement joins TRBV7-9 to TRBJ2-5, with 8 bases aligning to TRBD1. The CDR3 covers 14 residues. CDR1 SEHNR and CDR2 FQNEAQ come from the germline V gene (reference sequence). V was clipped by 7 bases and J by 6 bases; unmatched bases: 10. CDR3 coding DNA: TGTGCCAGCAATCTAGACCAGGGGGCTAAGACCCAGTACTTC. Translated: CASNLDQGAKTQYF.

The V gene is TRBV9, the J gene TRBJ1-1; TRBD1 is a possible D gene (6 bases). The germline CDR1 and CDR2 sequences are SGDLS and YYNGEE. V gave up 4 bases and J gave up 7 bases, with 20 bases separating them. The CDR3 has 15 amino acids. The DNA of the CDR3 is TGTGCCAGCAGCCCACCGACAGCGGGGGCGGGTGAAGCTTTCTTT. Translating gives CASSPPTAGAGEAFF.

This clone has just a few counts. The chain carries TRBV7-9 and TRBJ1-1, with D perhaps matching TRBD1 (5 bases). The V end lost 5 bases, the J end lost 6 bases, and 19 bases lay between the germline ends. CDR3 length equals 15 residues. Germline loops: CDR1 SEHNR, CDR2 FQNEAQ (reference sequence). The CDR3 DNA reads as TGTGCCAGCAGCCTTGGCGGGGGTATCGCTCCTGAAGCTTTCTTT. It codes for CASSLGGGIAPEAFF.

The chain recombines TRBV28 with TRBJ2-5; 10 bases agree with TRBD2. Germline V gene lookup returns CDR1 MDHEN and CDR2 SYDVKM. V was clipped by 4 bases and J by 3 bases; unmatched bases: 14. This CDR3 spans 18 amino acids. The CDR3 sequence is CASSSSGLAVLMEETQYF. CDR3 DNA sequence: TGTGCCAGCAGTTCGAGTGGACTAGCGGTTCTTATGGAAGAGACCCAGTACTTC.

In its sample, this clone was seen once. The V and J genes are TRBV25-1 and TRBJ1-6; D is unresolved. The CDR3 contains 13 residues. The V gene lost 6 bases and the J gene lost 10 bases, with 13 bases spanning the gap. Germline V gene sequence: CDR1 MGHDK, CDR2 SYGVNS. The CDR3 coding sequence is TGTGCCAGCAGCGGGGATCTGAGATCACCCCTCCACTTT. It yields the protein CASSGDLRSPLHF.

This chain links TRBV25-1 with TRBJ2-3, with 14 positions matching TRBD2. With V trimmed by 8 bases and J by 5 bases, 3 bases remained unmatched. CDR1 and CDR2 from the germline V gene are MGHDK and SYGVNS. CDR3 size: 14 residues. The CDR3, as DNA: TGTGCCAGCGGACTAGCGGGAGGTAGAGATACGCAGTATTTT. Translated: CASGLAGGRDTQYF.

This chain uses TRBV7-9 with TRBJ2-1; D perhaps matches TRBD2 (5 bases). Trimming took 1 base from V and 7 from J, leaving 11 bases between them. The CDR3 runs 14 residues. Germline V lookup: CDR1 SEHNR, CDR2 FQNEAQ (reference sequence). The chain's CDR3 is CASSLEGSGNEQFF. CDR3 DNA sequence: TGTGCCAGCAGCTTAGAAGGGTCGGGAAATGAGCAGTTCTTC.

The chain employs TRBV5-4 and TRBJ1-1; D perhaps matches TRBD1 (5 bases). Trimming pared 3 bases from V and 1 base from J, leaving 13 bases between. Germline V gene lookup returns CDR1 SGHNT and CDR2 YYREEE (reference sequence). CDR3 length equals 15 residues. CDR3 bases: TGTGCCAGCAGCTGGGGGGGACGGCAGAACACTGAAGCTTTCTTT. It encodes CASSWGGRQNTEAFF.

This chain uses TRBV7-9 with TRBJ2-3; D not certain. The germline CDR1 and CDR2 sequences are SEHNR and FQNEAQ (reference sequence). The CDR3 consists of 13 residues. Trimming cost V 2 bases and J 7 bases, with 10 bases left between them. The CDR3 bases are TGTGCCAGCAGCTTATCCCTAAAAAATACGCAGTATTTT. As protein: CASSLSLKNTQYF. Filled out from reference TRBV7-9 and TRBJ2-3, the complete variable domain reads DTGVSQNPRHKITKRGQNVTFRCDPISEHNRLYWYRQTLGQGPEFLTYFQNEAQLEKSRLLSDRFSAERPKGSFSTLEIQRTEQGDSAMYLCASSLSLKNTQYFGPGTRLTVL.

The table lists this clone with a count of one. The V and J genes are TRBV27 and TRBJ1-2; TRBD1 matches 8 bases. The J segment lost 11 bases and the V segment lost 5 bases, leaving 16 bases of the junction unmatched. The CDR3 consists of 15 residues. The germline V gene encodes CDR1 MNHEY and CDR2 SMNVEV (reference sequence). The CDR3 coding sequence is TGTGCCAGCAGTCCCGCAGGGGGCACACTAATTGGGTACACCTTC. Amino acid sequence: CASSPAGGTLIGYTF.

The chain recombines TRBV18 with TRBJ1-2; 10 bases match TRBD1. Trimming removed 3 bases from V and 5 bases from J; junction bases left unmatched: 3. Germline CDR1 is KGHSH and CDR2 is LQKENI. The CDR3 covers 14 residues. This chain's CDR3 is CASSPQGQGYGYTF. CDR3 nucleotides: TGTGCCAGCTCACCTCAGGGACAGGGGTATGGCTACACCTTC.

The rearrangement joins TRBV5-1 to TRBJ2-7, with D tentatively TRBD2 (6 bases). The CDR3 totals 14 residues. V lost 0 bases and J 2 bases, leaving 9 bases between the germline ends. CDR1 SGHRS and CDR2 YFSETQ come from the germline V gene. The CDR3 loop is CASSLGLGTYEQYF. DNA for the CDR3: TGCGCCAGCAGCTTGGGACTAGGGACCTACGAGCAGTACTTC.

This chain links TRBV6-6 with TRBJ1-2; 10 nucleotides line up with TRBD1. V trimming: 6 bases; J trimming: 4 bases; junction bases outside the gene matches: 11. The CDR3 has 16 amino acids. CDR1 is MNHNY, CDR2 SVGAGI, per germline (reference sequence). The DNA for the CDR3 is TGTGCCAGCAGAACCCCCCGGACAGGGGGAGCCTATGGCTACACCTTC. Translating gives CASRTPRTGGAYGYTF.

J is TRBJ2-5 and V is TRBV7-3; D is uncertain. The CDR3 runs 13 residues. Looked up from germline, CDR1 is SGHTA and CDR2 is FQGTGA. Trimming removed 5 bases from V and 7 bases from J, with 14 bases in between. This chain's CDR3 is CASSQVAHGTQYF. The CDR3 DNA follows: TGTGCCAGCAGCCAGGTGGCCCACGGGACCCAGTACTTC.

J is TRBJ2-2 and V is TRBV25-1; 11 bases fit TRBD1. The length of the CDR3 is 17 residues. V shed 3 bases and J 1 base; nucleotides not matched to a gene: 4. The germline V gene has CDR1 MGHDK and CDR2 SYGVNS. CDR3 region: CASSDPDRGLNTGELFF. The DNA of the CDR3 is TGTGCCAGCAGTGATCCGGACAGGGGGCTGAACACCGGGGAGCTGTTTTTT.

This clone was detected only a few times. The chain recombines TRBV5-4 with TRBJ2-7; D uncertain. Germline CDR1 reads SGHNT; CDR2 reads YYREEE (reference sequence). The CDR3 spans 14 residues. V was clipped by 5 bases and J by 1 base, with 13 bases between them. Here the CDR3 reads CASRPEANSYEQYF. In nucleotides, the CDR3 is TGTGCCAGCAGGCCAGAGGCCAATTCCTACGAGCAGTACTTC.